The table lists the clone carrying this T cell receptor (beta chain) with a few counts. What it binds is not known. The CDR3 length is 15 residues. Germline CDR1 reads DFQATT; CDR2 reads SNEGSKA (reference sequence). Trimming took 0 bases from V and 1 from J, leaving 11 bases between them. The data belong to a study of blood T cells in healthy people across ages. Regarding the study as a whole: With unsorted PBMCs, a conclusive comparison of naive versus antigen-experienced cells was not possible. When one million T cells were used, diversity estimates were thought to be underestimates.

With a J-beta primer mix and a sample-barcoded 5' primer, a second PCR ran 7 to 11 cycles. A 12-random-nucleotide template-switch adaptor tagged each cDNA molecule. TCRdb itself ran the 5' RACE reads through MiXCR, one entry per CDR3 protein. The table has more than 800,000 distinct CDR3 sequences, around 43% seen once. Sequenced: blood. This chain links TRBV20-1 with TRBJ2-3, with D hard to call. This clonotype was sampled from a woman aged 60 to 75 in good health. This CDR3 is CSARETPRGTDTQYF. CDR3 DNA: TGCAGTGCTAGAGAAACGCCTCGGGGCACAGATACGCAGTATTTT.